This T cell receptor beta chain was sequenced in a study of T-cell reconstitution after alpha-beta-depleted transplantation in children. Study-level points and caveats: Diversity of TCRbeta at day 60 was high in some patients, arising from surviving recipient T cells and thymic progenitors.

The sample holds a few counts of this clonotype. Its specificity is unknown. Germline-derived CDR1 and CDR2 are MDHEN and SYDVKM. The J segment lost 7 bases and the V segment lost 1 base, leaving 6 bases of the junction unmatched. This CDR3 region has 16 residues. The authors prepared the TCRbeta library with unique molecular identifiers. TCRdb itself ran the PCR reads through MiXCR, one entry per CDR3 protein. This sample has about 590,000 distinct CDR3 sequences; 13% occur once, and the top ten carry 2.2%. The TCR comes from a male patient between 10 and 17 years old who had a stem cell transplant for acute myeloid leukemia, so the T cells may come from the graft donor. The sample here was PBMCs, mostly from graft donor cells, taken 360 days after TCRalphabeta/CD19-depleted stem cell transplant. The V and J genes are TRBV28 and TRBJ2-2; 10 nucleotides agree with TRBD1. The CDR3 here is CASSLFDRGLGGELFF. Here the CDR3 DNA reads TGTGCCAGCAGTTTATTCGACAGGGGGCTGGGCGGGGAGCTGTTTTTT. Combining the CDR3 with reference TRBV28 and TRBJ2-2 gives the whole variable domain DVKVTQSSRYLVKRTGEKVFLECVQDMDHENMFWYRQDPGLGLRLIYFSYDVKMKEKGDIPEGYSVSREKKERFSLILESASTNQTSMYLCASSLFDRGLGGELFFGEGSRLTVL.